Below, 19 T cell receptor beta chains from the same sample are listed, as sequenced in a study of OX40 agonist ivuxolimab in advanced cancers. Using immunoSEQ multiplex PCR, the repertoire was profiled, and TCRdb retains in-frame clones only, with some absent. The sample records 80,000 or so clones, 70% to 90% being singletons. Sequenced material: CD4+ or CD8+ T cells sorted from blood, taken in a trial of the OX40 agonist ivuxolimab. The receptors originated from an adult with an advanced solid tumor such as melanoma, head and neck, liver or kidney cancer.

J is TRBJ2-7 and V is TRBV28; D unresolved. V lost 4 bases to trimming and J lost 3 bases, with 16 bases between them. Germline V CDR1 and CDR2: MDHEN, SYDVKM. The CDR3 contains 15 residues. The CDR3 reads CASSSFGRQSYEQYF. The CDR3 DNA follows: TGTGCCAGCAGTTCTTTTGGTAGGCAGAGCTACGAGCAGTACTTC.

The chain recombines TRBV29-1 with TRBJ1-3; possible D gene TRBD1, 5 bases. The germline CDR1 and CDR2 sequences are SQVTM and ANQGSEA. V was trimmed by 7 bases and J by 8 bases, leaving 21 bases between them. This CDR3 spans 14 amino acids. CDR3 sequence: CSAAIGPGGDTIYF. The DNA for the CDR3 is TGCAGCGCCGCGATCGGCCCCGGAGGGGACACCATATATTTT.

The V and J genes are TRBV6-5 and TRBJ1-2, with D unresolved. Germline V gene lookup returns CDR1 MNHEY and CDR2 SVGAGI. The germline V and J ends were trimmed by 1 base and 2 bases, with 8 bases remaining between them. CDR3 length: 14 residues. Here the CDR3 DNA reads TGTGCCAGCAGTTACTTAGGGAGCAACTATGGCTACACCTTC. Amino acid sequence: CASSYLGSNYGYTF.

The CDR3 here is CASSLESRQGKPAKNIQYF. DNA of the CDR3: TGTGCCAGCAGCTTAGAATCGAGACAGGGAAAACCGGCCAAAAACATTCAGTACTTC. The chain is built from TRBV11-2 and TRBJ2-4; 7 bases agree with TRBD1. CDR1 SGHAT and CDR2 FQNNGV come from the germline V gene. The CDR3 covers 19 residues. The ends lost 0 bases at V and 1 base at J; junction bases unmatched: 12.

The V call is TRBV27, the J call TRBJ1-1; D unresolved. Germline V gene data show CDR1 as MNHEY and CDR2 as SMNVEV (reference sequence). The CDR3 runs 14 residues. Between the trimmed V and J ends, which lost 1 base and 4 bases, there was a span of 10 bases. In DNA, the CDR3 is TGTGCCAGCAGTTTATGGGGAGGAGGCACTGAAGCTTTCTTT. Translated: CASSLWGGGTEAFF.

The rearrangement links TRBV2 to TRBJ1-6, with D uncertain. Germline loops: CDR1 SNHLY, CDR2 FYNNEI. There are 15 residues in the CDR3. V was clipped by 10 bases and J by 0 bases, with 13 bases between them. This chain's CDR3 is CAIKDKSSYNSPLHF. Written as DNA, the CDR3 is TGTGCCATAAAAGACAAGAGCTCCTATAATTCACCCCTCCACTTT.

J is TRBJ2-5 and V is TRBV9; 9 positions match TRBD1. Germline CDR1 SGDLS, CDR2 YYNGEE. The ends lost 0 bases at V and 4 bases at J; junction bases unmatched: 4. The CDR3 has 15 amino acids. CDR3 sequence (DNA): TGTGCCAGCAGCGTAGATCCGGACAGGGGAGAGACCCAGTACTTC. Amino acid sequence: CASSVDPDRGETQYF.

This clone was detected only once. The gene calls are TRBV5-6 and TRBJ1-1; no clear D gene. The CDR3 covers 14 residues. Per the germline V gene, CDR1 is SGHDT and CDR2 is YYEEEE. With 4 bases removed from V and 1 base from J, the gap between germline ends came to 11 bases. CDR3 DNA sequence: TGTGCCAGCAGCCGCAATCCCTCGAACACTGAAGCTTTCTTT. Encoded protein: CASSRNPSNTEAFF.

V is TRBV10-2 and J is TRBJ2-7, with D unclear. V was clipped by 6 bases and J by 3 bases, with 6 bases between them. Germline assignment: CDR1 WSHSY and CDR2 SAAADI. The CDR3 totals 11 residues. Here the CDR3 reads CASSPGYEQYF. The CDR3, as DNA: TGCGCCAGCAGCCCCGGCTACGAGCAGTACTTC.

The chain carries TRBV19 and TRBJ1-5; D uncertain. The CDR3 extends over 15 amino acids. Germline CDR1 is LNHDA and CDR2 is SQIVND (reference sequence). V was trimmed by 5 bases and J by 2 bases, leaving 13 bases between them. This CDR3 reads CASSPRGNGNQPQHF. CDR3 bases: TGTGCCAGTAGTCCGCGGGGAAATGGCAATCAGCCCCAGCATTTT.

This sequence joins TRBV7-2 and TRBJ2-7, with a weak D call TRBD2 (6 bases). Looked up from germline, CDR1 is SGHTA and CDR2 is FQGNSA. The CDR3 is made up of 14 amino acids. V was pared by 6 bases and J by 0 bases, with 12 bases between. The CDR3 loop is CASRVSGGSYEQYF. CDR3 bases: TGTGCCAGCAGGGTCTCCGGGGGCTCCTACGAGCAGTACTTC.

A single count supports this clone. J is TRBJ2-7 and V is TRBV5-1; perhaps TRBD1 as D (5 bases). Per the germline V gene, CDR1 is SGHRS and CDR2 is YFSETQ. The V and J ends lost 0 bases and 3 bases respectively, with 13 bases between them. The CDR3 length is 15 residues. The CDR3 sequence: CASSLGAGLVYEQYF. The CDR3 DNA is TGCGCCAGCAGCTTGGGGGCAGGGCTAGTCTACGAGCAGTACTTC.

For the CDR3, the DNA is TGTGCCAGCAGCCGTCGGGACAGGGACGGCAATGAGCAGTTCTTC. It translates to CASSRRDRDGNEQFF. V usage is TRBV5-6 and J usage is TRBJ2-1; 9 nucleotides match TRBD1. CDR3 length: 15 residues. Trimming removed 4 bases from V and 6 bases from J; junction bases left unmatched: 8. Germline loops: CDR1 SGHDT, CDR2 YYEEEE.

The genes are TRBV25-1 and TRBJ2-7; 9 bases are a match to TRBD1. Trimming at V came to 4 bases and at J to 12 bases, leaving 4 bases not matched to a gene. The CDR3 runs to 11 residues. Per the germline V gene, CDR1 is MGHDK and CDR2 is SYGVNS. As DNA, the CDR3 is TGTGCCAGCAGTGTAGGGACAGGGATGTACTTC. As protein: CASSVGTGMYF.

The chain's CDR3 is CASSYSSGARQFF. DNA of the CDR3: TGTGCCAGCAGTTACTCATCGGGGGCGAGGCAGTTCTTC. The V call is TRBV6-5, the J call TRBJ2-1; D possibly matches TRBD1 or TRBD2 (6 bases each). Looked up from germline, CDR1 is MNHEY and CDR2 is SVGAGI. The CDR3 covers 13 residues. Trimming removed 0 bases at V and 12 bases at J, with 12 bases between.

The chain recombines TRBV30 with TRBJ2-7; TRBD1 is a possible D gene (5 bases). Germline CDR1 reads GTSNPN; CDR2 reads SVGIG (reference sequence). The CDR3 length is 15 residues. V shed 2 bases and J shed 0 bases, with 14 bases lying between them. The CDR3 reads CAWSSGRTSSYEQYF. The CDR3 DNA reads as TGTGCCTGGAGTTCAGGCAGGACATCCTCCTACGAGCAGTACTTC.

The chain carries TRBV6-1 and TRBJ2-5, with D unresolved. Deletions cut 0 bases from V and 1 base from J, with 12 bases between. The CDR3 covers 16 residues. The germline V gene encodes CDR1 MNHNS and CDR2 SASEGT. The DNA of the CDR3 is TGTGCCAGCAGTGAAGCCTCCCCTACGATCCAAGAGACCCAGTACTTC. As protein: CASSEASPTIQETQYF.

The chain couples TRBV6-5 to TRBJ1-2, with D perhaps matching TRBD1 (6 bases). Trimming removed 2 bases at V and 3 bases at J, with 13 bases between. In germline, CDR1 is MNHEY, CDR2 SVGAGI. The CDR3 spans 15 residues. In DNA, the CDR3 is TGTGCCAGCAGTTACAGGGGGGACCGGGACTATGGCTACACCTTC. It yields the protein CASSYRGDRDYGYTF.

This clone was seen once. The chain's CDR3 is CASSPGLAGGTGELFF. The DNA of the CDR3 is TGCGCCAGCAGCCCGGGACTAGCGGGAGGGACCGGGGAGCTGTTTTTT. The chain combines TRBV5-1 with TRBJ2-2; 16 bases match TRBD2. The CDR3 sequence is 16 residues long. The V gene's germline CDR1 is SGHRS and CDR2 YFSETQ. Trimming at V came to 4 bases and at J to 5 bases, leaving 2 bases not matched to a gene.